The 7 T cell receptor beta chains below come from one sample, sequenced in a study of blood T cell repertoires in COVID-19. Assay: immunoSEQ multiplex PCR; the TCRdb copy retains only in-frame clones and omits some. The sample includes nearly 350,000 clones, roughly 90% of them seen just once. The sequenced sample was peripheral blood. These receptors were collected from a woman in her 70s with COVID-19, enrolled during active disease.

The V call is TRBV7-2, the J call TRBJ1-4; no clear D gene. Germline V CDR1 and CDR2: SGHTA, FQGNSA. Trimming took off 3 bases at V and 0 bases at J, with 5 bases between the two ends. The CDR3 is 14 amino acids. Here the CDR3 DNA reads TGTGCCAGCAGCTTGGGCGCAACTAATGAAAAACTGTTTTTT. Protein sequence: CASSLGATNEKLFF.

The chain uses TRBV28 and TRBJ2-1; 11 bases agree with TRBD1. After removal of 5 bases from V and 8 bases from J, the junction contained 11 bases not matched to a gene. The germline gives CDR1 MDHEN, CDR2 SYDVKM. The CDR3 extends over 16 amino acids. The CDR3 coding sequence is TGTGCCAGCAGTCCTCGGATCGGACAGGGGGCCGATGAGCAGTTCTTC. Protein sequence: CASSPRIGQGADEQFF.

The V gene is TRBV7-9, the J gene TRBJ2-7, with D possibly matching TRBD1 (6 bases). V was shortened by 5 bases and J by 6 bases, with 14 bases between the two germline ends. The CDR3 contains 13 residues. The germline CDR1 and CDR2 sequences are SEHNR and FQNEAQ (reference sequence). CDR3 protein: CASSAGPRGEQYF. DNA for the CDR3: TGTGCCAGCAGCGCAGGGCCCAGGGGCGAGCAGTACTTC.

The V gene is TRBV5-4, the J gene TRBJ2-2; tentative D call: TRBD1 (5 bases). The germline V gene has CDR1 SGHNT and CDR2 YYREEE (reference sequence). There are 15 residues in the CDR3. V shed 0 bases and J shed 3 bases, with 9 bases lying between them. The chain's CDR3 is CASSLVTGYTGELFF. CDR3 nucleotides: TGTGCCAGCAGCTTGGTCACAGGTTACACCGGGGAGCTGTTTTTT.

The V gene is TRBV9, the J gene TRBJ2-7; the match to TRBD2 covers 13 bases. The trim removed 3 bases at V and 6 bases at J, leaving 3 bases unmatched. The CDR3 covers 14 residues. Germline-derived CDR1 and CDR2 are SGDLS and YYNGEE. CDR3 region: CASSATSGGAEQYF. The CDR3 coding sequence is TGTGCCAGCAGCGCTACTAGCGGGGGGGCCGAGCAGTACTTC.

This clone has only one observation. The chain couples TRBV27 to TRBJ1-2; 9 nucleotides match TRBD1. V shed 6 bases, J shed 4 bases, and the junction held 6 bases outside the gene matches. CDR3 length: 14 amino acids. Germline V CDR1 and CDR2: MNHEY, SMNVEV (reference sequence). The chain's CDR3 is CASSTGQGSYGYTF. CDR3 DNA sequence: TGTGCCAGCAGCACGGGACAGGGATCCTATGGCTACACCTTC.

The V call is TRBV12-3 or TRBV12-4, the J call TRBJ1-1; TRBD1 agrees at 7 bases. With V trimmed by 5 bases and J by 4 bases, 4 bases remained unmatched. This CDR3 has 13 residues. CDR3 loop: CASSRGRGTEAFF. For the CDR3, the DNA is TGTGCCAGCAGTAGGGGGCGAGGCACTGAAGCTTTCTTT.